Sequencing of this TCR beta chain was carried out in a study of patients and donors after allogeneic stem cell transplantation. V was cut by 1 base and J by 4 bases, with 7 bases left in between. The CDR3 totals 14 residues. Many counts were recorded for this clonotype. TCRdb re-called the RT-PCR reads through MiXCR, storing one row per CDR3 protein. This table has about 960,000 distinct CDR3 sequences, roughly 18% appearing once. Material for sequencing was blood, either unsorted or a sorted T cell fraction (not recorded which). This receptor was obtained from a human donor who was either an allogeneic HSCT recipient or a stem cell or donor lymphocyte infusion donor (not recorded which). It is not recorded whose cells these are; they may come from a transplant donor. The chain couples TRBV12-3 or TRBV12-4 to TRBJ2-2, with D possibly matching TRBD1 (5 bases). CDR3: CASSLGQSTGELFF. CDR3 sequence (DNA): TGTGCCAGCAGTTTAGGACAGAGCACCGGGGAGCTGTTTTTT.